The 27 T cell receptor beta chains listed next were all sequenced from one sample in a study of T-cell reconstitution after alpha-beta-depleted transplantation in children. Unique molecular identifiers were built into the TCRbeta library. TCRdb re-derived calls from the PCR reads in MiXCR, one entry per CDR3 protein. Here the sample spans about 980,000 distinct CDR3 sequences, about 29% being singletons. Sequencing used PBMCs, mostly from graft donor cells, obtained 360 days after TCRalphabeta/CD19-depleted stem cell transplant. The receptors derive from a boy under two years old who had a stem cell transplant for SCID, so the T cells may come from the graft donor.

The rearrangement uses TRBV7-3 and TRBJ1-1; D gene unclear. The V and J ends lost 4 bases and 1 base respectively, with 13 bases between them. The CDR3 loop spans 15 amino acids. The V gene's germline CDR1 is SGHTA and CDR2 FQGTGA. CDR3 DNA: TGTGCCAGCAGCTCGGGTTGGTGGAGGAACACTGAAGCTTTCTTT. This encodes CASSSGWWRNTEAFF.

V is TRBV4-2 and J is TRBJ2-1; TRBD1 or TRBD2 may be the D gene (5 bases each). CDR3 length: 15 residues. Germline CDR1 reads LGHNA; CDR2 reads YNFKEQ. Trimming stripped 0 bases from V and 8 bases from J, with 14 bases between. The CDR3 coding sequence is TGTGCCAGCAGCCAAGAGGGACCCATGCGGGATGAGCAGTTCTTC. Protein: CASSQEGPMRDEQFF.

The genes are TRBV7-6 and TRBJ1-4; a weak D match, TRBD1 (6 bases). The V end lost 1 base, the J end lost 6 bases, and 15 bases lay between the germline ends. The CDR3 is 16 amino acids. Germline CDR1 SGHVS, CDR2 FNYEAQ. CDR3: CASSLGWGLEDEKLFF. In DNA form, the CDR3 reads TGTGCCAGCAGCTTAGGATGGGGGCTGGAGGATGAAAAACTGTTTTTT.

The gene calls are TRBV20-1 and TRBJ1-4, with D possibly matching TRBD1 (6 bases). The CDR3 contains 13 residues. The germline gives CDR1 DFQATT, CDR2 SNEGSKA (reference sequence). Trimming shortened V by 5 bases and J by 7 bases, and 14 bases separated the two germline ends. The CDR3 spells CSAQGGQGEKLFF. The CDR3 region has the DNA TGCAGTGCTCAAGGGGGGCAGGGTGAAAAACTGTTTTTT.

The chain links TRBV5-1 to TRBJ2-5, with D possibly being TRBD1 (6 bases). Germline loops: CDR1 SGHRS, CDR2 YFSETQ. CDR3 length: 15 residues. Trimming shortened V by 7 bases and J by 0 bases, and 16 bases separated the two germline ends. The CDR3 is CASRRNRENQETQYF. The CDR3 DNA sequence: TGCGCCAGCCGAAGAAACAGGGAAAACCAAGAGACCCAGTACTTC.

This clonotype was seen a few times. V gene TRBV12-3 or TRBV12-4 combines with J gene TRBJ2-4; possibly TRBD2 for D (6 bases). This CDR3 region has 15 residues. Trimming took 6 bases from V and 8 from J, leaving 20 bases between them. CDR3 amino acids: CASSYRTIQGDIQYF. The DNA of the CDR3 is TGTGCCAGCAGCTACCGGACTATTCAGGGAGACATTCAGTACTTC.

In this sample, this clonotype turned up a few times. This chain uses TRBV28 with TRBJ2-5, with TRBD1 matching 7 bases. Germline assignment: CDR1 MDHEN and CDR2 SYDVKM. V dropped 10 bases and J dropped 3; count of bases not matched to a gene: 11. This CDR3 spans 14 amino acids. CDR3 sequence (DNA): TGTGCCACCACTGACCGGGACAGAAAAGAGACCCAGTACTTC. This translates into CATTDRDRKETQYF.

V and J are TRBV20-1 and TRBJ2-3; possibly TRBD2 for D (8 bases). This CDR3 region has 13 residues. Germline values: CDR1 DFQATT, CDR2 SNEGSKA (reference sequence). This CDR3 is CSGRGQVTDTQYF. The CDR3 nucleotides are TGCAGCGGGAGGGGGCAGGTTACAGATACGCAGTATTTT.

This clonotype appeared a few times. This chain connects TRBV3-1 to TRBJ2-1, with D perhaps given as TRBD1 or TRBD2 (6 bases each). The CDR3 contains 12 residues. Trimming removed 0 bases from V and 13 bases from J, with 10 bases in between. Germline lookup yields CDR1 LGHDT and CDR2 YNNKEL (reference sequence). This chain's CDR3 is CASSQDPGAQFF. CDR3 DNA sequence: TGTGCCAGCAGCCAAGATCCGGGGGCTCAGTTCTTC.

This rearrangement joins TRBV20-1 to TRBJ2-5; 9 bases line up with TRBD2. The germline V gene has CDR1 DFQATT and CDR2 SNEGSKA (reference sequence). The CDR3 sequence is 18 residues long. V gave up 5 bases and J gave up 0 bases; unmatched junction bases: 16. CDR3 sequence reads: CSAPRLIAGDKYQETQYF. CDR3 sequence (DNA): TGCAGTGCTCCCCGCCTGATAGCGGGGGACAAATACCAAGAGACCCAGTACTTC.

The chain joins TRBV6-1 to TRBJ2-3, with D perhaps matching TRBD2 (7 bases). From germline, CDR1 is MNHNS and CDR2 SASEGT. This CDR3 contains 14 residues. V lost 6 bases, J lost 2 bases, and 12 bases lay in between. Here the CDR3 reads CASSGGPLTDTQYF. The CDR3, as DNA: TGTGCCAGCAGCGGGGGGCCCCTCACAGATACGCAGTATTTT.

This clonotype occurred a few times. V usage is TRBV20-1 and J usage is TRBJ1-3, with 7 bases matching TRBD1. The V and J ends lost 0 bases and 2 bases, in that order; junction bases with no gene match: 4. The CDR3 runs to 15 residues. Germline V gene lookup returns CDR1 DFQATT and CDR2 SNEGSKA (reference sequence). The CDR3 is CSARDEGAPGNTIYF. The CDR3 region has the DNA TGCAGTGCTAGAGATGAGGGGGCGCCTGGAAACACCATATATTTT.

The rearrangement uses TRBV5-6 and TRBJ2-1, with 7 bases matching TRBD1. V dropped 4 bases and J dropped 4; count of bases not matched to a gene: 8. Germline V CDR1 and CDR2: SGHDT, YYEEEE. The CDR3 is 15 amino acids. CDR3 bases: TGTGCCAGCAGCCGAAAATTGACAGGGTACAATGAGCAGTTCTTC. Its translation is CASSRKLTGYNEQFF.

The rearrangement links TRBV6-1 to TRBJ2-7; 7 bases are shared with TRBD1. V was pared by 7 bases and J by 5 bases, with 8 bases of the junction left unmatched. CDR3 length: 13 amino acids. Germline V CDR1 and CDR2: MNHNS, SASEGT. The CDR3 nucleotides read TGTGCCAGCACCGTACAGGGGTCCCACGAGCAGTACTTC. Translation: CASTVQGSHEQYF.

This chain uses TRBV20-1 with TRBJ2-3, with a weak D call TRBD1 (6 bases). CDR1 DFQATT and CDR2 SNEGSKA come from the germline V gene (reference sequence). The CDR3 totals 15 residues. The germline V and J ends were trimmed by 6 bases and 1 base, with 17 bases remaining between them. The CDR3 region is CSACKQGGGTDTQYF. The CDR3 nucleotides are TGCAGTGCATGTAAACAGGGTGGAGGCACAGATACGCAGTATTTT.

The V gene is TRBV12-3 or TRBV12-4, the J gene TRBJ2-1; 9 bases fit TRBD1. CDR3 length: 16 residues. V shed 6 bases, J shed 2 bases, and the junction held 8 bases outside the gene matches. In nucleotides, the CDR3 is TGTGCCAGCAGCCCTGGACAGGGGATCACCTACAATGAGCAGTTCTTC. It specifies CASSPGQGITYNEQFF.

This clonotype was detected ten times or more. The chain is built from TRBV3-1 and TRBJ2-3; D is ambiguous. With 1 base removed from V and 1 base from J, the gap between germline ends came to 3 bases. The CDR3 spans 13 residues. CDR1 LGHDT and CDR2 YNNKEL come from the germline V gene (reference sequence). This CDR3 reads CASSQGGTDTQYF. In nucleotides, the CDR3 is TGTGCCAGCAGCCAAGGGGGCACAGATACGCAGTATTTT.

This sequence joins TRBV12-3 or TRBV12-4 and TRBJ1-6; perhaps TRBD1 as D (6 bases). V was shortened by 3 bases and J by 7 bases, with 13 bases between the two germline ends. The CDR3 runs to 15 residues. CDR3: CASSFWTDRNSPLHF. CDR3 DNA: TGTGCCAGCAGTTTTTGGACGGACAGAAATTCACCCCTCCACTTT.

This chain joins TRBV5-1 and TRBJ2-5; no clear D gene. The ends were cut back, 2 bases at V and 5 bases at J, with 13 bases in the middle. CDR3 length equals 14 residues. Germline CDR1 is SGHRS and CDR2 is YFSETQ. The CDR3 region has the DNA TGCGCCAGCAGCTTCGATCACCTGGGGGAGACCCAGTACTTC. Its translation: CASSFDHLGETQYF. Together with reference TRBV5-1 and TRBJ2-5, the CDR3 gives the full variable domain: KAGVTQTPRYLIKTRGQQVTLSCSPISGHRSVSWYQQTPGQGLQFLFEYFSETQRNKGNFPGRFSGRQFSNSRSEMNVSTLELGDSALYLCASSFDHLGETQYFGPGTRLLVL.

The V gene is TRBV5-5, the J gene TRBJ2-3, with 8 bases matching TRBD2. Trimming cost V 0 bases and J 1 base; bases outside gene matches: 4. CDR1 SGHKS and CDR2 YYEKEE come from the germline V gene (reference sequence). The CDR3 length is 16 residues. Here the CDR3 DNA reads TGTGCCAGCAGCTTGGGCCCAGCGGGGGGCACAGATACGCAGTATTTT. Translating it yields CASSLGPAGGTDTQYF. Complete variable domain (other parts from reference TRBV5-5 and TRBJ2-3): DAGVTQSPTHLIKTRGQQVTLRCSPISGHKSVSWYQQVLGQGPQFIFQYYEKEERGRGNFPDRFSARQFPNYSSELNVNALLLGDSALYLCASSLGPAGGTDTQYFGPGTRLTVL.

The rearrangement joins TRBV4-1 to TRBJ2-7; no firm D call. This CDR3 contains 13 residues. Looked up from germline, CDR1 is MGHRA and CDR2 is YSYEKL. Trimming cost V 4 bases and J 3 bases, with 10 bases left between them. The CDR3 bases are TGCGCCAGCAGCCCGATGGGATTCTACGAGCAGTACTTC. The encoded protein is CASSPMGFYEQYF.

V usage is TRBV7-2 and J usage is TRBJ2-1; possible D gene TRBD1, 6 bases. Trimming pared 0 bases from V and 0 bases from J, leaving 15 bases between. The CDR3 is made up of 18 amino acids. CDR1 is SGHTA and CDR2 is FQGNSA in the germline V gene. CDR3 coding DNA: TGTGCCAGCAGCTTAGCGGGGGCGGGCTGGGGCTCCTACAATGAGCAGTTCTTC. Encoded protein: CASSLAGAGWGSYNEQFF. The variable domain in full, with the rest retrieved from reference TRBV7-2 and TRBJ2-1, is GAGVSQSPSNKVTEKGKDVELRCDPISGHTALYWYRQSLGQGLEFLIYFQGNSAPDKSGLPSDRFSAERTGGSVSTLTIQRTQQEDSAVYLCASSLAGAGWGSYNEQFFGPGTRLTVL.

The V and J genes are TRBV9 and TRBJ2-2, with 13 bases lining up with TRBD2. CDR3 length equals 17 residues. The J segment lost 2 bases and the V segment lost 5 bases, leaving 6 bases of the junction unmatched. CDR1 is SGDLS and CDR2 is YYNGEE in the germline V gene. CDR3 DNA sequence: TGTGCCAGCAGTGGTAGGACTAGCGGGGGAAACACCGGGGAGCTGTTTTTT. Translated, it gives CASSGRTSGGNTGELFF.

The sample holds a few counts of this clonotype. The rearrangement links TRBV4-2 to TRBJ2-7, with D perhaps TRBD1 or TRBD2 (5 bases each). CDR1 is LGHNA and CDR2 is YNFKEQ in the germline V gene. Trimming shortened V by 0 bases and J by 1 base, and 13 bases separated the two germline ends. CDR3 length: 16 residues. CDR3 region: CASSQDRGEGSYEQYF. As DNA, the CDR3 is TGTGCCAGCAGCCAAGATCGAGGGGAAGGTTCCTACGAGCAGTACTTC.

The sample holds many counts of this clonotype. The rearrangement joins TRBV27 to TRBJ2-3, with 8 bases fitting TRBD1. The J segment lost 1 base and the V segment lost 3 bases, leaving 0 bases of the junction unmatched. The CDR3 spans 14 residues. CDR1 is MNHEY, CDR2 SMNVEV, per germline (reference sequence). In nucleotides, the CDR3 is TGTGCCAGCAGTTTGGGACAGGGCACAGATACGCAGTATTTT. The encoded protein is CASSLGQGTDTQYF.

This clonotype was counted a few times. J is TRBJ2-3 and V is TRBV4-1; D is perhaps TRBD2 (6 bases). The V and J ends lost 2 bases and 2 bases respectively, with 14 bases between them. Germline CDR1 and CDR2: MGHRA and YSYEKL. CDR3 length: 16 amino acids. CDR3 region: CASSQPVWDSTDTQYF. CDR3 in DNA: TGCGCCAGCAGCCAACCTGTCTGGGACTCCACAGATACGCAGTATTTT.

This clonotype occurred a few times. This sequence joins TRBV29-1 and TRBJ1-1, with a possible D match to TRBD1 (6 bases). The V gene's germline CDR1 is SQVTM and CDR2 ANQGSEA. V shed 7 bases and J shed 4 bases, with 16 bases lying between them. This CDR3 region has 13 residues. DNA of the CDR3: TGCAGCGCAATAACAGGGCCGGGCACTGAAGCTTTCTTT. Translation gives CSAITGPGTEAFF.